A single sample is the source of the 9 T cell receptor beta chains below, sequenced in a study of T cell responses to AZD1222 COVID-19 vaccine. The protocol was immunoSEQ multiplex PCR, while the TCRdb copy is restricted to in-frame clones and leaves out a portion. The repertoire includes about 120,000 clones, less than 95% of them detected once, and 5.4% sits in the top ten. The specimen was peripheral blood, collected on day 0 of AZD1222 vaccination. Receptor source: an adult in good health.

In DNA, the CDR3 is TGTGCCAGCTCACCATCCCCGAAGGGAGACACTGAAGCTTTCTTT. Its protein is CASSPSPKGDTEAFF. The chain has TRBV18 and TRBJ1-1; D unresolved. The CDR3 covers 15 residues. V gave up 2 bases and J gave up 3 bases, with 13 bases separating them. The germline V gene has CDR1 KGHSH and CDR2 LQKENI.

The V call is TRBV27, the J call TRBJ1-4; weak D call: TRBD1 (6 bases). V gave up 6 bases and J gave up 0 bases, with 11 bases separating them. Germline CDR1 reads MNHEY; CDR2 reads SMNVEV (reference sequence). CDR3 size: 15 residues. CDR3 bases: TGTGCCAGCAGAGGACAGTCAGCAACTAATGAAAAACTGTTTTTT. Residues: CASRGQSATNEKLFF.

The J gene is TRBJ1-3, the V gene TRBV28; D is perhaps TRBD1 (5 bases). Germline CDR1 reads MDHEN; CDR2 reads SYDVKM. The CDR3 sequence is 15 residues long. The V gene lost 6 bases and the J gene lost 4 bases, with 16 bases spanning the gap. CDR3 DNA sequence: TGTGCCAGCAGCACTTTGGGGGGGTCGGGAAACACCATATATTTT. It encodes CASSTLGGSGNTIYF.

This clone was counted a few times. The J gene is TRBJ2-2, the V gene TRBV5-4; D remains unclear. CDR3 length: 12 amino acids. V was trimmed by 0 bases and J by 7 bases, leaving 4 bases between them. Germline values: CDR1 SGHNT, CDR2 YYREEE (reference sequence). The CDR3, as DNA: TGTGCCAGCAGCTTGGGACTCGGGGAGCTGTTTTTT. This translates into CASSLGLGELFF.

The CDR3 here is CASARGSGGNTIYF. DNA for the CDR3: TGTGCCAGCGCTCGCGGCTCCGGAGGAAACACCATATATTTT. The chain couples TRBV3-1 (or the pseudogene TRBV3-2) to TRBJ1-3; D is ambiguous. V was clipped by 8 bases and J by 4 bases, with 15 bases between them. Germline CDR1 reads LGHDT; CDR2 reads YNNKEL (reference sequence). CDR3 size: 14 residues.

The chain links TRBV6-1 to TRBJ1-1, with D hard to call. This CDR3 has 12 amino acids. Germline V gives CDR1 MNHNS, CDR2 SASEGT. The germline V and J ends were trimmed by 7 bases and 7 bases, with 13 bases remaining between them. In nucleotides, the CDR3 is TGTGCCAGCACCGCAGACGGGGATGAAGCTTTCTTT. Encoded protein: CASTADGDEAFF.

This clone was detected once. The rearrangement links TRBV18 to TRBJ1-3; D remains ambiguous. Germline lookup yields CDR1 KGHSH and CDR2 LQKENI. Trimming stripped 0 bases from V and 2 bases from J, with 5 bases between. The length of the CDR3 is 14 residues. In DNA, the CDR3 is TGTGCCAGCTCACCACCCGACCCTGGAAACACCATATATTTT. Translating gives CASSPPDPGNTIYF.

V and J are TRBV6-5 and TRBJ1-6, with 9 bases that match TRBD1. Germline CDR1 is MNHEY and CDR2 is SVGAGI. The CDR3 totals 14 residues. Trimming at V came to 9 bases and at J to 7 bases, leaving 7 bases not matched to a gene. CDR3 in DNA: TGTGCCAGTGGGACAGGGCACGGGAATTCACCCCTCCACTTT. It encodes CASGTGHGNSPLHF.

The chain couples TRBV3-1 (or the pseudogene TRBV3-2) to TRBJ2-7; 13 nucleotides line up with TRBD2. Germline lookup yields CDR1 LGHDT and CDR2 YNNKEL (reference sequence). J gave up 3 bases and V 3 bases, and 11 bases lay outside the gene matches. The CDR3 has 18 amino acids. CDR3 bases: TGTGCCAGCAGCCATCCATCCCAGGGACTAGCGGGAATCTACGAGCAGTACTTC. Translating gives CASSHPSQGLAGIYEQYF.